The following is a T cell receptor beta chain sequence with its context. This clone was seen only once. Its cognate antigen has yet to be identified. Per-nucleotide qualities are absent, and no much larger clonotype sits a single base away. The data originate from a study of shared clonotypes between healthy human individuals (TCRdb year 2020). Describing the broader study: A few men and two women, aged 18 to 49 years, made up the cohort. For each donor, CD4 naive and CD4 memory were each given three plates, CD8 naive was given two plates, and CD8 memory was given one plate. Leukapheresis yielded between about 0.9 and 10 billion PBMCs per donor. Blood TCR repertoires of five healthy adults were deeply sequenced to estimate repertoire size and the extent of clonotype sharing between individuals. To increase sequencing depth and limit assay-specific biases, TCR repertoire library preparation and sequencing were carried out by different laboratories using diverse techniques. What the work shows at the level of the full study, not this receptor alone: Pairwise subsampling indicated that sequencing depth was expected to affect the degree of clonotype sharing among donors. Compared with non-shared clonotypes, the clonotypes found in all four sorted-subset donors had higher generation probabilities. Approximately 5% of naive CD4, roughly 3.6% of naive CD8, around 2.3% of memory CD4, and around 0.42% of memory CD8 clonotypes were shared across several donors. Sampling was restricted to blood, and TCR repertoires in tissues likely differ from the TCR repertoires found in blood. Incomplete sequencing was indicated by rarefaction of sorted-subset datasets, despite the large sequencing depth. Because the study included a small number of donors, the genetic and exposure-history diversity represented was limited. Naive subsets generally had larger estimated clonotype richness than memory subsets.

CDR3 length: 16 amino acids, cysteine to phenylalanine. The CDR3 DNA has 48 bases and is translated from base 1. V is pared back by 0 bases and J by 0 bases, with 12 bases lying between the germline termini. CDR1 and CDR2 are drawn from the germline V gene: ENHRY, SYGVKD. The donors were healthy, HIV-negative adults who had no recently reported acute infections or vaccinations. All donors were Caucasian adults living in Nashville, Tennessee, USA. CD4+ T cells were enriched by magnetic negative selection, after which naive cells were positively selected on CD45RA and the negative fraction was taken as the memory subset. Blood was obtained by leukapheresis, after which PBMCs were separated by Ficoll-Histopaque density gradient centrifugation and cryopreserved in liquid nitrogen vapor phase. Purity and quantity of every magnetically sorted T cell population were checked by analytical flow cytometry. Genomic DNA was isolated from each sorted fraction and quantified by UV absorbance on a Nanodrop 2000c.

TCR CDR3 regions were amplified from genomic DNA by multiplex PCR using the deep immunoSEQ assay. For each cell subset, the extracted genomic DNA was distributed evenly across all wells of several immunoSEQ 96-well plates, and each plate served as one replicate. For sorted subsets, 150 to 250 ng genomic DNA, equal to about 30,000 T cell genomes, was loaded into each replicate PCR. Purified libraries were quantified with a Qubit 3.0 fluorometer, sized on a Bioanalyzer 2100, and re-quantified with the KAPA Library Quantification kit. A separate single-read 150-cycle Illumina NextSeq 550 flow cell was used to sequence each immunoSEQ 96-well plate. In the authors' own workflow: Because the immunoSEQ output included only junctional sequences and no quality scores, the filtering could not be the same as the filtering used for full-length reads. To assign V/J genes and CDR3, sequences were annotated against IMGT germline references using PyIR, a Python wrapper for IgBLAST v1.9. Reads were removed for weak V/J assignments (E-value above 1e-6), missing CDR3, stop codons, out-of-frame junctions, or ambiguous translated residues. V3J clonotypes were defined by identical inferred V gene, J gene, and CDR3 amino acid sequence. Percentage overlap between repertoires was computed as shared unique clonotypes divided by the size of the smaller repertoire. Repertoire richness was assessed with RTK rarefaction, the Chao1 estimator, and Recon v2.1 estimates of unobserved clonotypes. Generation probabilities for all TCRbeta clonotypes obtained by the gDNA method from a few donors were computed using OLGA. TCRdb re-hosts the immuneACCESS table, in-frame sequences only. Its copies lack some clones; in the studies checked, an unresolved V gene accounts for under half of them, and the cause for the rest is not known. D and trimming were read from the DNA, whereas the V and J calls and clone size are those reported in that table. The sample table contains about 2.5 million clones; only one count was recorded for around 93% of them. Approximately 0.4% of the sample rests with the top ten.

The sequence is built from TRBV10-3 and TRBJ2-7; the D gene is perhaps TRBD1, on 6 matching bases. Input material: naive CD4+ T cells from PBMCs. Read against the paper, the sample's cell subset or site label means: CD45RA+ positively selected. This sequence originates from a man in his late teens or twenties in good health. Some clones in this sample may be carry-over from other donors' samples. The sequenced DNA: TGTGCCATCAGTGAGTCGGTAACAGGGAACTCCTACGAGCAGTACTTC. This translates into CAISESVTGNSYEQYF.